Below, 24 T cell receptor beta chains from the same sample are listed, as sequenced in a study of blood T cell repertoires in COVID-19. Here immunoSEQ multiplex PCR was the method, and the copy in TCRdb shows in-frame clones only, minus some. Seen here are 400,000 to 550,000 clones, around 90% observed once, and the top ten hold just under 2%. The specimen sequenced was PBMCs or T cells enriched from blood (not recorded which). These receptors were obtained from a woman aged 18-29 years with acute COVID-19.

The rearrangement uses TRBV9 and TRBJ1-4, with D tentatively TRBD1 (5 bases). The CDR3 is made up of 17 amino acids. The germline CDR1 and CDR2 sequences are SGDLS and YYNGEE. V was clipped by 1 base and J by 6 bases, with 19 bases between them. CDR3 in DNA: TGTGCCAGCAGCGTATCCCCTAACAGGTCCCGCGATGAAAAACTGTTTTTT. This sequence encodes CASSVSPNRSRDEKLFF.

The V call is TRBV3-1 (or the pseudogene TRBV3-2), the J call TRBJ1-5, with D unclear. V lost 0 bases and J lost 7, with 19 bases in between. This CDR3 is 17 amino acids long. Germline V lookup: CDR1 LGHDT, CDR2 YNNKEL (reference sequence). This CDR3 is CASSQEDGCRTGQPQHF. The CDR3 nucleotides are TGTGCCAGCAGCCAAGAGGATGGATGCAGAACGGGGCAGCCCCAGCATTTT.

V usage is TRBV7-9 and J usage is TRBJ1-3; 9 bases map to TRBD1. Germline trimming cut 8 bases from V and 4 bases from J; bases unmatched to any gene: 15. Germline V CDR1 and CDR2: SEHNR, FQNEAQ (reference sequence). The CDR3 covers 17 residues. The CDR3 region is CASGVPGQGVEGNTIYF. The DNA for the CDR3 is TGTGCCAGCGGCGTTCCGGGACAGGGAGTGGAGGGAAACACCATATATTTT.

This chain links TRBV5-1 with TRBJ2-3; TRBD1 might be the D (6 bases). This CDR3 region has 17 residues. V gave up 0 bases and J gave up 2 bases, with 16 bases separating them. CDR1 is SGHRS, CDR2 YFSETQ, per germline. The CDR3 reads CASSLASQGHNTDTQYF. The CDR3 coding sequence is TGCGCCAGCAGCTTGGCCTCTCAGGGGCATAACACAGATACGCAGTATTTT. The whole variable domain, filled in from reference TRBV5-1 and TRBJ2-3, reads KAGVTQTPRYLIKTRGQQVTLSCSPISGHRSVSWYQQTPGQGLQFLFEYFSETQRNKGNFPGRFSGRQFSNSRSEMNVSTLELGDSALYLCASSLASQGHNTDTQYFGPGTRLTVL.

Written as DNA, the CDR3 is TGTGCCAGTAGTACCCCTAGCGGGGAGTACAATGAGCAGTTCTTC. Translated: CASSTPSGEYNEQFF. The chain is built from TRBV19 and TRBJ2-1, with 9 positions matching TRBD2. Germline-derived CDR1 and CDR2 are LNHDA and SQIVND (reference sequence). CDR3 length equals 15 residues. J was trimmed by 4 bases and V by 4 bases; bases with no gene match: 5.

This clone was seen only a few times. This chain connects TRBV10-2 to TRBJ2-7; D is possibly TRBD2 (5 bases). CDR3 length: 13 amino acids. Germline CDR1 and CDR2: WSHSY and SAAADI. Trimming took 7 bases from V and 3 from J, leaving 13 bases between them. This CDR3 is CASTVKEDYEQYF. Written as DNA, the CDR3 is TGCGCCAGCACCGTTAAGGAGGACTACGAGCAGTACTTC.

The chain joins TRBV12-3 or TRBV12-4 to TRBJ1-2; D may be TRBD1 (5 bases). The CDR3 spans 13 residues. V dropped 0 bases and J dropped 8 bases, with 10 bases sitting between them. This CDR3 is CASSLAGGRGYTF. CDR3 nucleotides: TGTGCCAGCAGTTTAGCGGGGGGGAGAGGCTACACCTTC.

The chain joins TRBV27 to TRBJ2-7; TRBD1 agrees at 10 bases. The germline V gene has CDR1 MNHEY and CDR2 SMNVEV (reference sequence). The length of the CDR3 is 14 residues. V lost 3 bases and J lost 3; bases outside the gene matches: 2. The CDR3 reads CASSLGTGVYEQYF. In DNA form, the CDR3 reads TGTGCCAGCAGTTTGGGGACAGGGGTCTACGAGCAGTACTTC.

This clone occurred once. The rearrangement links TRBV6-5 to TRBJ1-4; 8 nucleotides match TRBD1. Germline loops: CDR1 MNHEY, CDR2 SVGAGI. CDR3 size: 15 residues. J gave up 10 bases and V 2 bases, and 9 bases lay outside the gene matches. The CDR3 bases are TGTGCCAGCAGTTACACTGACAGGGGCAGGGGAAAACTGTTTTTT. Protein product: CASSYTDRGRGKLFF.

The chain combines TRBV7-6 with TRBJ2-7, with 12 positions matching TRBD2. The CDR3 totals 18 residues. The V gene end was trimmed by 1 base and the J gene end by 3 bases; junction bases not matched to a gene: 10. Germline V CDR1 and CDR2: SGHVS, FNYEAQ. CDR3 nucleotide sequence: TGTGCCAGCAGCTTAGGCCCCCTGACTAGCGGGAGTATCTACGAGCAGTACTTC. Residues: CASSLGPLTSGSIYEQYF. Supplemented by reference TRBV7-6 and TRBJ2-7, the full variable domain reads GAGVSQSPRYKVTKRGQDVALRCDPISGHVSLYWYRQALGQGPEFLTYFNYEAQQDKSGLPNDRFSAERPEGSISTLTIQRTEQRDSAMYRCASSLGPLTSGSIYEQYFGPGTRLTVT.

The V and J genes are TRBV7-9 and TRBJ2-1; unclear D gene. Trimming shortened V by 1 base and J by 6 bases, and 4 bases separated the two germline ends. CDR1 and CDR2 from the germline V gene are SEHNR and FQNEAQ (reference sequence). CDR3 size: 12 residues. CDR3 DNA sequence: TGTGCCAGCAGCTTAGGCAGCAATGAGCAGTTCTTC. Encoded protein: CASSLGSNEQFF.

Only a few counts were recorded for this clone. The gene calls are TRBV7-8 and TRBJ1-3, with 7 bases matching TRBD1. Germline CDR1 and CDR2: SGHVS and FQNEAQ. CDR3 length: 16 residues. V was clipped by 1 base and J by 0 bases; unmatched bases: 3. The DNA for the CDR3 is TGTGCCAGCAGCTTAGTCGGACAGGACTCTGGAAACACCATATATTTT. Translated, it gives CASSLVGQDSGNTIYF.

V and J are TRBV7-8 and TRBJ2-2; TRBD2 might be the D (5 bases). Trimming cost V 5 bases and J 4 bases, with 14 bases left between them. The germline V gene has CDR1 SGHVS and CDR2 FQNEAQ. This CDR3 has 15 amino acids. The DNA for the CDR3 is TGTGCCAGCAGCGAGAGGGATGAGGGCACCGGGGAGCTGTTTTTT. As protein: CASSERDEGTGELFF.

The chain carries TRBV27 and TRBJ1-5, with unresolved D. CDR1 MNHEY and CDR2 SMNVEV come from the germline V gene (reference sequence). CDR3 length: 14 amino acids. Trimming removed 4 bases from V and 0 bases from J, with 7 bases in between. CDR3 sequence (DNA): TGTGCCAGCAGTTCGAGTTATAGCAATCAGCCCCAGCATTTT. Protein sequence: CASSSSYSNQPQHF.

The V gene is TRBV30, the J gene TRBJ1-5, with 7 bases identical to TRBD1. V trimming: 6 bases; J trimming: 0 bases; junction bases outside the gene matches: 14. Germline CDR1 is GTSNPN and CDR2 is SVGIG (reference sequence). The CDR3 is 17 amino acids. The CDR3 DNA sequence: TGTGCCTGTCTCGCCCGAGGGGGCCCCGTTAGCAATCAGCCCCAGCATTTT. This sequence encodes CACLARGGPVSNQPQHF.

V gene TRBV6-2 or TRBV6-3 combines with J gene TRBJ2-2; 7 bases align to TRBD1. This CDR3 has 17 amino acids. With V trimmed by 2 bases and J by 1 base, 7 bases remained unmatched. Per the germline V gene, CDR1 is MNHEY and CDR2 is SVGEGT. The CDR3 sequence: CASSYAPGQRNTGELFF. The CDR3, as DNA: TGTGCCAGCAGTTACGCACCGGGACAGCGGAACACCGGGGAGCTGTTTTTT.

The rearrangement joins TRBV9 to TRBJ2-1, with D tentatively TRBD1 (5 bases). CDR1 is SGDLS, CDR2 YYNGEE, per germline. The V end lost 0 bases, the J end lost 5 bases, and 12 bases lay between the germline ends. The CDR3 loop spans 15 amino acids. The CDR3 protein is CASSVVSGWHNEQFF. In nucleotides, the CDR3 is TGTGCCAGCAGCGTAGTGTCAGGGTGGCACAATGAGCAGTTCTTC.

In DNA form, the CDR3 reads TGTGCCAGCAGCCATGGACTAGCGGGAGCTCGGGAGCAGTACTTC. Its protein is CASSHGLAGAREQYF. The chain uses TRBV3-1 (or the pseudogene TRBV3-2) and TRBJ2-7; 13 bases line up with TRBD2. The junction had 6 bases not matched to a gene; V was cut back by 3 bases and J by 7 bases. The CDR3 runs to 15 residues. Germline loops: CDR1 LGHDT, CDR2 YNNKEL (reference sequence).

This chain links TRBV30 with TRBJ2-4; 9 nucleotides agree with TRBD2. The CDR3 runs 13 residues. V shed 5 bases and J 6 bases; nucleotides not matched to a gene: 5. The germline V gene encodes CDR1 GTSNPN and CDR2 SVGIG (reference sequence). CDR3: CAWQGLAPNIQYF. CDR3 sequence (DNA): TGTGCCTGGCAGGGACTAGCTCCAAACATTCAGTACTTC.

This clone was detected only once. Other DNA sequences from this sample encode an identical CDR3 as well. The chain uses TRBV5-4 and TRBJ2-7, with TRBD1 as a possible D gene (5 bases). This CDR3 is 14 amino acids long. V gave up 0 bases and J gave up 3 bases, with 10 bases separating them. Germline V gene sequence: CDR1 SGHNT, CDR2 YYREEE (reference sequence). Here the CDR3 reads CASSLGQGLYEQYF. Written as DNA, the CDR3 is TGTGCCAGCAGCTTGGGGCAGGGTCTCTACGAGCAGTACTTC.

The CDR3 DNA sequence: TGTGCCAGCAGTTACTCTCCCGGGGGAGCTTTCTTT. Its translation: CASSYSPGGAFF. The genes are TRBV6-6 and TRBJ1-1; tentative D call: TRBD1 (5 bases). Germline V CDR1 and CDR2: MNHNY, SVGAGI (reference sequence). The CDR3 contains 12 residues. V was pared by 0 bases and J by 10 bases, with 9 bases between.

V is TRBV12-3 or TRBV12-4 and J is TRBJ1-3; no clear D. The CDR3 runs to 13 residues. V shed 8 bases and J shed 0 bases, with 8 bases lying between them. Here the CDR3 reads CASSQVSGNTIYF. CDR3 nucleotides: TGTGCCAGCTCCCAGGTCTCTGGAAACACCATATATTTT.

This sequence joins TRBV28 and TRBJ1-5; D possibly corresponds to TRBD1 (5 bases). Trimming removed 6 bases from V and 6 bases from J, with 21 bases in between. CDR1 MDHEN and CDR2 SYDVKM come from the germline V gene. This CDR3 region has 16 residues. DNA for the CDR3: TGTGCCAGCAGCCCTCGATGGGGCTCGGGTAGTCAGCCCCAGCATTTT. This sequence encodes CASSPRWGSGSQPQHF.

This rearrangement joins TRBV18 to TRBJ1-3; 7 nucleotides agree with TRBD1. After removal of 3 bases from V and 0 bases from J, the junction contained 2 bases not matched to a gene. The V gene's germline CDR1 is KGHSH and CDR2 LQKENI. The CDR3 consists of 15 residues. In nucleotides, the CDR3 is TGTGCCAGCTCACCTGGGACAGTCTCTGGAAACACCATATATTTT. As protein: CASSPGTVSGNTIYF.